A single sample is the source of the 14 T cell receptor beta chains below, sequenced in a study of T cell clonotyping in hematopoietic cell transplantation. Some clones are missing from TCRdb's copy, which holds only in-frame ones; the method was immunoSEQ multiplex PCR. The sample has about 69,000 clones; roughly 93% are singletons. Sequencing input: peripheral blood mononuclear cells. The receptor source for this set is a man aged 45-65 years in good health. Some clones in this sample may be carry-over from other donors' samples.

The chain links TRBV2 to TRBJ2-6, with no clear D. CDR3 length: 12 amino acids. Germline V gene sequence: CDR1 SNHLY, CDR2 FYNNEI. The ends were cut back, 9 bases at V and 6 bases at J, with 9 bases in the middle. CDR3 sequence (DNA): TGTGCCAGTCATGGGTCGGCCAACGTCCTGACTTTC. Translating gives CASHGSANVLTF.

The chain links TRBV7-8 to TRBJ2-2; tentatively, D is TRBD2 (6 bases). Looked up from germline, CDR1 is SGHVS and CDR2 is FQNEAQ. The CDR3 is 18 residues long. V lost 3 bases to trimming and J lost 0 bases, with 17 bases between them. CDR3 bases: TGTGCCAGCAGCTTGCCCTTGGGCGGGGCGACGAACACCGGGGAGCTGTTTTTT. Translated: CASSLPLGGATNTGELFF.

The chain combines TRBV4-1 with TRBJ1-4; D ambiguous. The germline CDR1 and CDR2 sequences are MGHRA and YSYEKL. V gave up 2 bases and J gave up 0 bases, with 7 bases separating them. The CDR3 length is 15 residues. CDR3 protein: CASSQTDTTNEKLFF. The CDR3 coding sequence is TGCGCCAGCAGCCAAACAGATACAACTAATGAAAAACTGTTTTTT.

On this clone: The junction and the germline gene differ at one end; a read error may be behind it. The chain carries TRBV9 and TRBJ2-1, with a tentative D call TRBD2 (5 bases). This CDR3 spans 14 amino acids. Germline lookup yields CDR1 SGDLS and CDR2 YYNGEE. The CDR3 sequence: CASSVTGSSNEQFF. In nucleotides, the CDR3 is TGTGCCAGCAGCGTAACGGGATCCTCCAATGAGCAGTTCTTC.

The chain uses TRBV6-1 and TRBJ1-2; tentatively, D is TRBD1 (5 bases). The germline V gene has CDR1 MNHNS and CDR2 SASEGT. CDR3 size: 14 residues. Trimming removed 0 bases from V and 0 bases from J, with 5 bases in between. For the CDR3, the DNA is TGTGCCAGCAGTGAAGCGACAGCTAACTATGGCTACACCTTC. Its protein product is CASSEATANYGYTF.

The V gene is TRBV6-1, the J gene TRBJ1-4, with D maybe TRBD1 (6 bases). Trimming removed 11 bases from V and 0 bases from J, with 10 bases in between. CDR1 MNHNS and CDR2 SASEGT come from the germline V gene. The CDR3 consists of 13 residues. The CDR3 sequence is CAGQSATNEKLFF. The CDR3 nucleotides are TGTGCCGGACAGTCTGCAACTAATGAAAAACTGTTTTTT.

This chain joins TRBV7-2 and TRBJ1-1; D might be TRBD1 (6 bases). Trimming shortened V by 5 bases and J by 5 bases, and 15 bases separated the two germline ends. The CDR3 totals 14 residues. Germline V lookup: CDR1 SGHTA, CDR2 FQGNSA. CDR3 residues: CASSPTGKQTEAFF. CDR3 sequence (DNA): TGTGCCAGCAGCCCAACAGGGAAACAAACTGAAGCTTTCTTT.

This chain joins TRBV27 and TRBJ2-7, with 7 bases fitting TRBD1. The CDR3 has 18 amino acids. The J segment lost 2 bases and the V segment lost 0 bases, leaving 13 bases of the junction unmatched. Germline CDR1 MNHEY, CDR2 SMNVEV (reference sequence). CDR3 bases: TGTGCCAGCAGTTTATCAGGGGGCACCAACCTCTTAACCTACGAGCAGTACTTC. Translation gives CASSLSGGTNLLTYEQYF.

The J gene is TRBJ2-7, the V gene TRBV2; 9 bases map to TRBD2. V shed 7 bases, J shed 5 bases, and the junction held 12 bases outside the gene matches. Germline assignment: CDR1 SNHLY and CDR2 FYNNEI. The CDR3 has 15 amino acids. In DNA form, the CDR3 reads TGTGCCAGCACCCGCACTCGCGGGGGGGGCCACGAGCAGTACTTC. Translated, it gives CASTRTRGGGHEQYF. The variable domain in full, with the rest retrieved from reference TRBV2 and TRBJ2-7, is EPEVTQTPSHQVTQMGQEVILRCVPISNHLYFYWYRQILGQKVEFLVSFYNNEISEKSEIFDDQFSVERPDGSNFTLKIRSTKLEDSAMYFCASTRTRGGGHEQYFGPGTRLTVT.

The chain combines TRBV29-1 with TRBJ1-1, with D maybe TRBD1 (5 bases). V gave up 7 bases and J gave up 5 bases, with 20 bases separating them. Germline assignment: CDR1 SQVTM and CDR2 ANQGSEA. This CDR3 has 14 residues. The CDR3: CSANAGGAATEAFF. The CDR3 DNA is TGCAGCGCCAATGCGGGGGGTGCCGCTACTGAAGCTTTCTTT. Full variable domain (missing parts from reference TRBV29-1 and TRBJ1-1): SAVISQKPSRDICQRGTSLTIQCQVDSQVTMMFWYRQQPGQSLTLIATANQGSEATYESGFVIDKFPISRPNLTFSTLTVSNMSPEDSSIYLCSANAGGAATEAFFGQGTRLTVV.

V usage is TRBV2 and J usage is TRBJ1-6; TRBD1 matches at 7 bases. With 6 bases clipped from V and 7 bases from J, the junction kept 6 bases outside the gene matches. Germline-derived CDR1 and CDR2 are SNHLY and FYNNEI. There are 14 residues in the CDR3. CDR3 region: CASRAGQPNSPLHF. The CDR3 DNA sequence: TGTGCCAGCAGGGCGGGACAGCCAAATTCACCCCTCCACTTT.

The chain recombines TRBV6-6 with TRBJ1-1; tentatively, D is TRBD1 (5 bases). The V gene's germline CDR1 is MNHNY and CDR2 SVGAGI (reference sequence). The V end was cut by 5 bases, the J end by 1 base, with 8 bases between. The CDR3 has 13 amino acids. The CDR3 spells CASSLTGNTEAFF. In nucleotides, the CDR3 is TGTGCCAGCAGTCTTACAGGGAACACTGAAGCTTTCTTT.

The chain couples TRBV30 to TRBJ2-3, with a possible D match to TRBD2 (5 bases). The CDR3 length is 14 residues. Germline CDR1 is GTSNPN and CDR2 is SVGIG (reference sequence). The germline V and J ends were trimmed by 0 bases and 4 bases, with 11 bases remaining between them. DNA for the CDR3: TGTGCCTGGAGTGTACGGGCTAGCCCAGATACGCAGTATTTT. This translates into CAWSVRASPDTQYF.

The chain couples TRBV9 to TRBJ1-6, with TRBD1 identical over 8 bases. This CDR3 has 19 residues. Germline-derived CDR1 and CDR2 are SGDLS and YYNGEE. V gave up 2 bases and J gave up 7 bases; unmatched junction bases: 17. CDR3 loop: CASSVAPGQELGGNSPLHF. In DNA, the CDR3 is TGTGCCAGCAGCGTGGCGCCGGGACAGGAACTTGGCGGAAATTCACCCCTCCACTTT.